This entry lists 16 T cell receptor beta chains sequenced from one sample in a study of blood T cell repertoires in COVID-19. Produced via immunoSEQ multiplex PCR; TCRdb's table is partial and in-frame only. Among some 120,000 clones listed, around 88% were seen once. Sequencing was performed on peripheral blood. The receptors stem from a woman aged 45-60 years with active or convalescent COVID-19.

This chain links TRBV12-5 with TRBJ1-2; 8 bases are shared with TRBD1. Trimming at V came to 4 bases and at J to 6 bases, leaving 16 bases not matched to a gene. CDR3 length: 17 residues. CDR1 and CDR2 (germline): LGHNT, FRNRAP. The CDR3 DNA follows: TGTGCTAGTGGTTCTTCCGTGCTAGGGACAGGCTGGGATGGCTACACCTTC. It codes for CASGSSVLGTGWDGYTF.

This chain uses TRBV18 with TRBJ1-6; D is unresolved. The CDR3 spans 13 residues. The germline CDR1 and CDR2 sequences are KGHSH and LQKENI. V was trimmed by 6 bases and J by 10 bases, leaving 13 bases between them. The chain's CDR3 is CASSEDAQSPLHF. The CDR3 nucleotides are TGTGCCAGCTCTGAGGATGCCCAATCACCCCTCCACTTT.

V gene TRBV20-1 combines with J gene TRBJ1-1, with a weak D call TRBD1 (6 bases). V lost 5 bases, J lost 8 bases, and 12 bases lay in between. The CDR3 runs 11 residues. The germline CDR1 and CDR2 sequences are DFQATT and SNEGSKA (reference sequence). The chain's CDR3 is CSAYRDLEAFF. The CDR3, as DNA: TGCAGTGCTTACAGGGACCTCGAAGCTTTCTTT.

J is TRBJ1-6 and V is TRBV12-3 or TRBV12-4, with D unresolved. CDR3 length equals 13 residues. Trimming pared 5 bases from V and 10 bases from J, leaving 12 bases between. The CDR3 DNA reads as TGTGCCAGCAGTCTACGGGGTGAGTCACCCCTCCACTTT. This codes for CASSLRGESPLHF.

V and J are TRBV9 and TRBJ2-1, with D possibly TRBD2 on 5 matching bases. Germline CDR1 is SGDLS and CDR2 is YYNGEE. Trimming left V 0 bases short and J 1 base short, with 8 bases between. CDR3 size: 15 residues. This CDR3 is CASSVAGESYNEQFF. As DNA, the CDR3 is TGTGCCAGCAGCGTAGCCGGGGAATCCTACAATGAGCAGTTCTTC.

This chain uses TRBV5-6 with TRBJ2-1; TRBD1 agrees at 10 bases. Per germline, CDR1 SGHDT and CDR2 YYEEEE. Unmatched junction bases numbered 10, after V lost 5 bases and J lost 8 bases. The CDR3 runs to 15 residues. CDR3 in DNA: TGTGCCAGCAGTTATTCCGGGACAGGGGACCATGAGCAGTTCTTC. Protein product: CASSYSGTGDHEQFF. Full variable domain (remainder filled in from reference TRBV5-6 and TRBJ2-1): DAGVTQSPTHLIKTRGQQVTLRCSPKSGHDTVSWYQQALGQGPQFIFQYYEEEERQRGNFPDRFSGHQFPNYSSELNVNALLLGDSALYLCASSYSGTGDHEQFFGPGTRLTVL.

Only a few counts were recorded for this clone. The chain combines TRBV2 with TRBJ2-7; a possible D gene is TRBD2 (6 bases). The CDR3 spans 14 residues. Looked up from germline, CDR1 is SNHLY and CDR2 is FYNNEI. With 6 bases removed from V and 7 bases from J, the gap between germline ends came to 19 bases. CDR3 in DNA: TGTGCCAGCAGGCGGGTGAGTAGCGGCAGTGAGCAGTACTTC. As protein: CASRRVSSGSEQYF.

This chain uses TRBV11-2 with TRBJ1-6; no definite D call. Trimming cost V 1 base and J 10 bases, with 11 bases left between them. The length of the CDR3 is 14 residues. Germline assignment: CDR1 SGHAT and CDR2 FQNNGV. This chain's CDR3 is CASSLGAVGSPLHF. CDR3 DNA sequence: TGTGCCAGCAGCTTAGGGGCCGTCGGATCACCCCTCCACTTT. The whole variable domain, remainder taken from reference TRBV11-2 and TRBJ1-6, is EAGVAQSPRYKIIEKRQSVAFWCNPISGHATLYWYQQILGQGPKLLIQFQNNGVVDDSQLPKDRFSAERLKGVDSTLKIQPAKLEDSAVYLCASSLGAVGSPLHFGNGTRLTVT.

V and J are TRBV11-2 and TRBJ2-3; D is possibly TRBD2 (6 bases). The length of the CDR3 is 19 residues. Looked up from germline, CDR1 is SGHAT and CDR2 is FQNNGV. The ends were cut back, 4 bases at V and 8 bases at J, with 31 bases in the middle. The CDR3 bases are TGTGCCAGCAGCTCCAACCCCATTACGGGGAGCGGGCCCAGCGGTACGCAGTATTTT. This encodes CASSSNPITGSGPSGTQYF.

This clone was counted between two and nine times. V usage is TRBV28 and J usage is TRBJ1-4, with D perhaps TRBD1 (5 bases). The CDR3 covers 12 residues. V lost 5 bases, J lost 8 bases, and 9 bases lay in between. The germline gives CDR1 MDHEN, CDR2 SYDVKM. Here the CDR3 DNA reads TGTGCCAGCAGTCCGGGGGGGGAAAAACTGTTTTTT. Translated: CASSPGGEKLFF.

This clone was detected only once. This chain links TRBV28 with TRBJ2-6, with 8 bases lining up with TRBD1. The CDR3 runs 15 residues. The germline V gene has CDR1 MDHEN and CDR2 SYDVKM. Unmatched junction bases numbered 4, after V lost 9 bases and J lost 0 bases. The DNA of the CDR3 is TGTGCCAGTTGGACAGGGTCCTCTGGGGCCAACGTCCTGACTTTC. It specifies CASWTGSSGANVLTF.

J is TRBJ2-2 and V is TRBV4-2; 9 positions agree with TRBD1. Germline V gives CDR1 LGHNA, CDR2 YNFKEQ. Germline trimming cut 4 bases from V and 1 base from J; bases unmatched to any gene: 1. There are 15 residues in the CDR3. The CDR3 loop is CASSRQGVNTGELFF. The CDR3 DNA sequence: TGTGCCAGCAGCCGACAGGGGGTGAACACCGGGGAGCTGTTTTTT.

Only a few counts were recorded for this clone. The V gene is TRBV28, the J gene TRBJ1-2; D ambiguous. The CDR3 runs to 13 residues. V was pared by 2 bases and J by 2 bases, with 6 bases between. CDR1 and CDR2 from the germline V gene are MDHEN and SYDVKM. CDR3 loop: CASSLPGNYGYTF. DNA of the CDR3: TGTGCCAGCAGTTTACCCGGGAACTATGGCTACACCTTC.

The gene calls are TRBV11-1 and TRBJ1-1; 9 nucleotides line up with TRBD1. Germline CDR1 reads SGHAT; CDR2 reads FQDESV (reference sequence). The CDR3 contains 14 residues. The V and J ends lost 4 bases and 3 bases, in that order; junction bases with no gene match: 3. The CDR3 DNA reads as TGTGCCAGCAGCTGGGGGGACAGGGACACTGAAGCTTTCTTT. Translated, it gives CASSWGDRDTEAFF.

The chain couples TRBV28 to TRBJ2-1, with 10 bases lining up with TRBD2. Trimming took 4 bases from V and 7 from J; bases not matched to a gene: 13. The CDR3 length is 17 residues. The germline V gene encodes CDR1 MDHEN and CDR2 SYDVKM. This CDR3 is CASSSPVIAGGGNEQFF. CDR3 in DNA: TGTGCCAGCAGTTCCCCCGTGATAGCGGGAGGAGGTAATGAGCAGTTCTTC. The full variable domain, its missing parts supplied by reference TRBV28 and TRBJ2-1, is DVKVTQSSRYLVKRTGEKVFLECVQDMDHENMFWYRQDPGLGLRLIYFSYDVKMKEKGDIPEGYSVSREKKERFSLILESASTNQTSMYLCASSSPVIAGGGNEQFFGPGTRLTVL.

This sequence joins TRBV5-1 and TRBJ2-5, with 10 nucleotides matching TRBD1. The CDR3 runs 14 residues. Germline V gene lookup returns CDR1 SGHRS and CDR2 YFSETQ. V shed 4 bases and J 5 bases; nucleotides not matched to a gene: 5. CDR3 sequence (DNA): TGCGCCAGCAGCCCCGGGACAGGGGATGAGACCCAGTACTTC. The encoded protein is CASSPGTGDETQYF.